These 5 T cell receptor beta chains were sequenced from one sample in a study of T cell repertoires in cytomegalovirus infection. Each CDR3 protein gets one entry after TCRdb re-called the reads with MiXCR. Among roughly 320,000 distinct CDR3 sequences listed, 8% to 9.5% were seen once. Sequenced material: PBMCs. The source of these receptors is a human donor in good health (CMV status not recorded). Some clones in this sample may be carry-over from other donors' samples.

The genes are TRBV6-2 or TRBV6-3 and TRBJ1-5; 8 nucleotides agree with TRBD1. V lost 10 bases to trimming and J lost 12 bases; unmatched junction nucleotides: 17. The CDR3 length is 14 residues. Per the germline V gene, CDR1 is MNHEY and CDR2 is SVGEGT. The CDR3 DNA reads TGTGCCACCCTCAGGGGGCTGATGGCTGTGGTCCAGCATTTT. Its translation: CATLRGLMAVVQHF.

In its sample, this clonotype was seen many times. This rearrangement joins TRBV7-2 to TRBJ2-5; 8 positions agree with TRBD1. The CDR3 is made up of 14 amino acids. In germline, CDR1 is SGHTA, CDR2 FQGNSA. V shed 3 bases and J 2 bases; nucleotides not matched to a gene: 2. The CDR3, as DNA: TGTGCCAGCAGCTTCGACAGGGGACAAGAGACCCAGTACTTC. Amino acid sequence: CASSFDRGQETQYF.

This clonotype was recorded a few times. This chain connects TRBV6-2 or TRBV6-3 to TRBJ2-3; 9 bases agree with TRBD2. The J segment lost 5 bases and the V segment lost 3 bases, leaving 24 bases of the junction unmatched. CDR3 length equals 21 residues. Germline V lookup: CDR1 MNHEY, CDR2 SVGEGT. The CDR3 coding sequence is TGTGCCAGCAGTTATAACCCCCGGCTAGCGGGGCCTCTTCGCGGTGAAGATACGCAGTATTTT. Protein: CASSYNPRLAGPLRGEDTQYF.

This clonotype was counted at least ten times. CDR3 loop: CASSPDLVGNNYGYTF. The CDR3 DNA is TGCGCCAGCAGCCCCGACTTGGTAGGAAACAACTATGGCTACACCTTC. The chain couples TRBV4-3 to TRBJ1-2; D call uncertain. Per the germline V gene, CDR1 is LGHNA and CDR2 is YSLEER. This CDR3 has 16 amino acids. V lost 4 bases and J 2 bases, leaving 17 bases between the germline ends.

This clonotype was seen a few times. The chain's CDR3 is CASSIGGTGRMNTEAFF. The CDR3, as DNA: TGTGCCAGTAGTATAGGTGGGACAGGGAGGATGAACACTGAAGCTTTCTTT. The rearrangement links TRBV19 to TRBJ1-1; TRBD1 matches at 9 bases. This CDR3 is built from 17 residues. V gave up 1 base and J gave up 0 bases; unmatched junction bases: 6. Germline CDR1 reads LNHDA; CDR2 reads SQIVND (reference sequence).